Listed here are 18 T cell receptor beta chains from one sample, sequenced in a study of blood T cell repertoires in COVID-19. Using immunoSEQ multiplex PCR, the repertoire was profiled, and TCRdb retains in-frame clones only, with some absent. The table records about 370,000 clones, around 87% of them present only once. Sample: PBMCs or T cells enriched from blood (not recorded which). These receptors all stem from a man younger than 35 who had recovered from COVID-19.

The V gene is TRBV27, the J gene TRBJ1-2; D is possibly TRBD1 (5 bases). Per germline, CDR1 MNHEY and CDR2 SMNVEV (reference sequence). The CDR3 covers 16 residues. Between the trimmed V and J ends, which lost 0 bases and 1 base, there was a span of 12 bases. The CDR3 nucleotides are TGTGCCAGCAGTTTATCCTCTGGGACTCTTAACTATGGCTACACCTTC. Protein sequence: CASSLSSGTLNYGYTF.

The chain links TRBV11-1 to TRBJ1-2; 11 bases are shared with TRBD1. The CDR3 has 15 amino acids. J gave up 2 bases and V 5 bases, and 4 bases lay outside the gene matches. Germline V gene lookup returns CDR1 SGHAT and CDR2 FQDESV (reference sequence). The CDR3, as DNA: TGTGCCAGCAGCCTACGGACAGGGGGCAACTATGGCTACACCTTC. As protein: CASSLRTGGNYGYTF.

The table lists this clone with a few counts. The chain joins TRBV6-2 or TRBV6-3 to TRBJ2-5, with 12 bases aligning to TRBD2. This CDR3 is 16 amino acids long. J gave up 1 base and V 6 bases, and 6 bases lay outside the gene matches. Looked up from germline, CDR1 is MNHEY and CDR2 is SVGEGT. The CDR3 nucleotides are TGTGCCAGCAGCTCCGGGACTAGCGGGCCCCAAGAGACCCAGTACTTC. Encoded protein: CASSSGTSGPQETQYF.

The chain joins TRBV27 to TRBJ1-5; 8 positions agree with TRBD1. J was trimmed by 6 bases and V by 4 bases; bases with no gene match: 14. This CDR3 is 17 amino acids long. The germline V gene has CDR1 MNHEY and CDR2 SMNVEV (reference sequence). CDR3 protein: CASSSNTPRTGIQPQHF. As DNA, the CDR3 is TGTGCCAGCAGTTCCAACACTCCCCGGACAGGGATTCAGCCCCAGCATTTT.

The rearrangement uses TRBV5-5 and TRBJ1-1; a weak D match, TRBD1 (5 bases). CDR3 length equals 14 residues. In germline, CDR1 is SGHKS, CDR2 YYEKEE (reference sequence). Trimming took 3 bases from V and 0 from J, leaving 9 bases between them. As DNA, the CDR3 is TGTGCCAGCAGCTCCAGGGCCATGAACACTGAAGCTTTCTTT. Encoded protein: CASSSRAMNTEAFF.

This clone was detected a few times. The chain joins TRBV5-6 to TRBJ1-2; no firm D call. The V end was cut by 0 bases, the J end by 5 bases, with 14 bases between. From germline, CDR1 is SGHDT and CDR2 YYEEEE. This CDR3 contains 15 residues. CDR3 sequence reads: CASSLVSGRRYGYTF. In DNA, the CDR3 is TGTGCCAGCAGCTTGGTGTCGGGGAGAAGGTATGGCTACACCTTC.

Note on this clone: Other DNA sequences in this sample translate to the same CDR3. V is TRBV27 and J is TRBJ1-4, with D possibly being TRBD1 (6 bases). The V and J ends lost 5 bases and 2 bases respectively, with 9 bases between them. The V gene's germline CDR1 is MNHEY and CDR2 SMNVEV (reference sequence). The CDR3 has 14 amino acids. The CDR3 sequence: CASSLQGTNEKLFF. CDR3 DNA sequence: TGTGCCAGCAGTCTTCAGGGGACTAATGAAAAACTGTTTTTT.

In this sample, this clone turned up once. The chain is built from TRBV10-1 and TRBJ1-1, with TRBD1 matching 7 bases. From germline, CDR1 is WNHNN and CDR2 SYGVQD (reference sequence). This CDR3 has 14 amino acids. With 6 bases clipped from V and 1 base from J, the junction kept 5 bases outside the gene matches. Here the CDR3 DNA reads TGCGCCAGCAGCGGTGGACAGGCGAACACTGAAGCTTTCTTT. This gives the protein CASSGGQANTEAFF.

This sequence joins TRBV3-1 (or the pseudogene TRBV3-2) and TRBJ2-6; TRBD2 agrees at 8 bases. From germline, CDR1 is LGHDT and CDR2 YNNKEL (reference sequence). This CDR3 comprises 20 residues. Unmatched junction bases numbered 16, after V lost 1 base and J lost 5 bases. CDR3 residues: CASSQGLAGPGRLRANVLTF. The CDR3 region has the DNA TGTGCCAGCAGCCAAGGGCTAGCGGGTCCCGGTCGCCTCCGGGCCAACGTCCTGACTTTC.

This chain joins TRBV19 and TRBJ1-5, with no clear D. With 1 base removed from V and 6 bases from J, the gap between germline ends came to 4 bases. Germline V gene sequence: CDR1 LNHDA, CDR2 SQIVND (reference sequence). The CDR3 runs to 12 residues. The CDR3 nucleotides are TGTGCCAGTAGTATAGGTCGTCAGCCCCAGCATTTT. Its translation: CASSIGRQPQHF.

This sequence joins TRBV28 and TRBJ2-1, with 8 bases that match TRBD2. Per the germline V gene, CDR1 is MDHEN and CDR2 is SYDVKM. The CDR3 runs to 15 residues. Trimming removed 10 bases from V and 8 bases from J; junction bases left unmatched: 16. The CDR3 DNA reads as TGTGCCATTAGACCCGCCAGCGGGAGAGGCTATGAGCAGTTCTTC. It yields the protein CAIRPASGRGYEQFF.

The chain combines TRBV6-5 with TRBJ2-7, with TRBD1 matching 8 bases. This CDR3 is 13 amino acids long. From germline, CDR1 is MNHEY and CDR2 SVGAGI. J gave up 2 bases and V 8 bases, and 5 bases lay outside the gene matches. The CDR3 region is CASRQGAAYEQYF. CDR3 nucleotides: TGTGCCAGCCGTCAGGGGGCCGCCTACGAGCAGTACTTC.

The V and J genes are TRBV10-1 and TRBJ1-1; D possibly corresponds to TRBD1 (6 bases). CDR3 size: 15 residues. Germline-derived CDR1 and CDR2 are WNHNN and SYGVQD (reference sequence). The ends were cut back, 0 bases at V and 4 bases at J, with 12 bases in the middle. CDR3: CASSESGQGLTEAFF. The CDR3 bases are TGCGCCAGCAGTGAGTCGGGCCAGGGGCTCACTGAAGCTTTCTTT.

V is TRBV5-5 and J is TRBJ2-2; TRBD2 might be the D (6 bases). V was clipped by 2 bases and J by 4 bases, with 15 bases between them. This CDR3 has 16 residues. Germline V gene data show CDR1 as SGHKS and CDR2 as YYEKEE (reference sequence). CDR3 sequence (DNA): TGTGCCAGCAGCTTAAGAGTCGGCGGGGCCACCGGGGAGCTGTTTTTT. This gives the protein CASSLRVGGATGELFF. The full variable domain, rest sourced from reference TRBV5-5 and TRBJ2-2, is DAGVTQSPTHLIKTRGQQVTLRCSPISGHKSVSWYQQVLGQGPQFIFQYYEKEERGRGNFPDRFSARQFPNYSSELNVNALLLGDSALYLCASSLRVGGATGELFFGEGSRLTVL.

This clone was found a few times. CDR3 sequence reads: CAWSVRAGAYTDEQFF. CDR3 nucleotide sequence: TGTGCCTGGAGTGTCCGAGCAGGGGCTTACACCGATGAGCAGTTCTTC. V usage is TRBV30 and J usage is TRBJ2-1, with a tentative D call TRBD1 (6 bases). Trimming took off 0 bases at V and 8 bases at J, with 20 bases between the two ends. This CDR3 contains 16 residues. Germline values: CDR1 GTSNPN, CDR2 SVGIG (reference sequence).

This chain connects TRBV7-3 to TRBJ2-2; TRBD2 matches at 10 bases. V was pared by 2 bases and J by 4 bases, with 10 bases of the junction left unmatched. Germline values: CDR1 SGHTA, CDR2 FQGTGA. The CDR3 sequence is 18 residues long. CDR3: CASSLGGLAGVFTGELFF. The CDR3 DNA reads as TGTGCCAGCAGCTTAGGAGGGCTAGCGGGGGTTTTCACCGGGGAGCTGTTTTTT.

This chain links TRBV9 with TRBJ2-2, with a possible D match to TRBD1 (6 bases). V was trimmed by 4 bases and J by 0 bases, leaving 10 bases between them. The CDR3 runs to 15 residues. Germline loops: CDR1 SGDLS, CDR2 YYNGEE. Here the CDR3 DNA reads TGTGCCAGCAGCTTGACAGGTTCGAACACCGGGGAGCTGTTTTTT. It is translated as CASSLTGSNTGELFF.

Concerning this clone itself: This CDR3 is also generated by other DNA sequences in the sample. Here the CDR3 reads CASSARGGQGDTQYF. Here the CDR3 DNA reads TGTGCCAGCAGCGCACGAGGGGGACAGGGAGATACGCAGTATTTT. The chain has TRBV9 and TRBJ2-3; 9 bases are a match to TRBD1. The CDR3 loop spans 15 amino acids. The germline V gene has CDR1 SGDLS and CDR2 YYNGEE. The V segment lost 3 bases and the J segment 5 bases; nucleotides outside the gene matches: 7.